This T cell receptor beta chain was observed in a study of CD4+ T cells in melanoma. General study results and limits: A reported correlation linked neoantigen-specific CD4+ T cells to CD8+, macrophage and B cell function. Diverse differentiation states were reported for melanoma neoantigen-specific CD4+ T cells.

Assay used: immunoSEQ multiplex PCR; TCRdb lists only in-frame clones, some missing. The sample lists about 140,000 clones, 80% to 95% occurring once. The CDR3 runs 14 residues. V was trimmed by 6 bases and J by 5 bases, leaving 14 bases between them. Germline values: CDR1 SNHLY, CDR2 FYNNEI. Points on this clone: The target antigen is unknown.

This receptor was taken from a human donor with melanoma. The chain employs TRBV2 and TRBJ1-5; tentative D call: TRBD1 (5 bases). Written as DNA, the CDR3 is TGTGCCAGCAGAGGGGACGGATCCCATCAGCCCCAGCATTTT. This translates into CASRGDGSHQPQHF.